This T cell receptor (beta chain) stems from a study of blood T cell repertoires in COVID-19. Germline loops: CDR1 SGHTS, CDR2 YDEGEE. Trimming shortened V by 4 bases and J by 3 bases, and 17 bases separated the two germline ends. This CDR3 comprises 15 residues. Sequencing was performed with immunoSEQ multiplex PCR; in TCRdb, only in-frame clones are kept and a portion is missing. The table lists some 300,000 clones, about nine tenths of them singletons. Sequenced material: PBMCs or T cells enriched from blood (not recorded which). The chain joins TRBV5-8 to TRBJ2-7; TRBD2 is a possible D gene (5 bases). This sequence was found in a woman between 45 and 60 years old who had been exposed to COVID-19. The CDR3 DNA follows: TGTGCCAGCAGCATCGGACTGGGGAGTAACTACGAGCAGTACTTC. Encoded protein: CASSIGLGSNYEQYF.